This TCR beta chain was captured by sequencing in a study of persistence of HIV-infected CD4 T cells. The ends were cut back, 0 bases at V and 0 bases at J, with 5 bases in the middle. This CDR3 is built from 15 residues. Looked up from germline, CDR1 is LGHDT and CDR2 is YNNKEL (reference sequence). The stimulus was lysate of CMV-infected fibroblasts, around 9.3 ug/mL. CD40L-negative CD69-negative CD45RO-high memory CD4+ T cells were sorted as populations depleted of antigen-responding cells. Stimulated PBMCs had first been depleted of CD8+ T cells. CD8-depleted PBMCs were stimulated about 17 hours with anti-CD28/CD49d costimulation, CD40-blocking antibody and enfuvirtide. The immunoSEQ assay was version 4, run in survey mode. Libraries were prepared by immunoSEQ multiplex PCR; TCRdb keeps only in-frame clonotypes and omits some of them. The sample records 25,000 to 35,000 clones, roughly four fifths being singletons.

With regard to this clone: Its antigen is unidentified.

The sequence came from an adult man with HIV who was CMV-seropositive. This specimen was CD4+ T cells sorted from PBMCs after approximately 20-hour stimulation, taken from a patient who received antiretroviral therapy. V is TRBV3-1 (or the pseudogene TRBV3-2) and J is TRBJ1-4; no reliable D call. CDR3: CASSQDIATNEKLFF. Written as DNA, the CDR3 is TGTGCCAGCAGCCAAGATATAGCAACTAATGAAAAACTGTTTTTT.